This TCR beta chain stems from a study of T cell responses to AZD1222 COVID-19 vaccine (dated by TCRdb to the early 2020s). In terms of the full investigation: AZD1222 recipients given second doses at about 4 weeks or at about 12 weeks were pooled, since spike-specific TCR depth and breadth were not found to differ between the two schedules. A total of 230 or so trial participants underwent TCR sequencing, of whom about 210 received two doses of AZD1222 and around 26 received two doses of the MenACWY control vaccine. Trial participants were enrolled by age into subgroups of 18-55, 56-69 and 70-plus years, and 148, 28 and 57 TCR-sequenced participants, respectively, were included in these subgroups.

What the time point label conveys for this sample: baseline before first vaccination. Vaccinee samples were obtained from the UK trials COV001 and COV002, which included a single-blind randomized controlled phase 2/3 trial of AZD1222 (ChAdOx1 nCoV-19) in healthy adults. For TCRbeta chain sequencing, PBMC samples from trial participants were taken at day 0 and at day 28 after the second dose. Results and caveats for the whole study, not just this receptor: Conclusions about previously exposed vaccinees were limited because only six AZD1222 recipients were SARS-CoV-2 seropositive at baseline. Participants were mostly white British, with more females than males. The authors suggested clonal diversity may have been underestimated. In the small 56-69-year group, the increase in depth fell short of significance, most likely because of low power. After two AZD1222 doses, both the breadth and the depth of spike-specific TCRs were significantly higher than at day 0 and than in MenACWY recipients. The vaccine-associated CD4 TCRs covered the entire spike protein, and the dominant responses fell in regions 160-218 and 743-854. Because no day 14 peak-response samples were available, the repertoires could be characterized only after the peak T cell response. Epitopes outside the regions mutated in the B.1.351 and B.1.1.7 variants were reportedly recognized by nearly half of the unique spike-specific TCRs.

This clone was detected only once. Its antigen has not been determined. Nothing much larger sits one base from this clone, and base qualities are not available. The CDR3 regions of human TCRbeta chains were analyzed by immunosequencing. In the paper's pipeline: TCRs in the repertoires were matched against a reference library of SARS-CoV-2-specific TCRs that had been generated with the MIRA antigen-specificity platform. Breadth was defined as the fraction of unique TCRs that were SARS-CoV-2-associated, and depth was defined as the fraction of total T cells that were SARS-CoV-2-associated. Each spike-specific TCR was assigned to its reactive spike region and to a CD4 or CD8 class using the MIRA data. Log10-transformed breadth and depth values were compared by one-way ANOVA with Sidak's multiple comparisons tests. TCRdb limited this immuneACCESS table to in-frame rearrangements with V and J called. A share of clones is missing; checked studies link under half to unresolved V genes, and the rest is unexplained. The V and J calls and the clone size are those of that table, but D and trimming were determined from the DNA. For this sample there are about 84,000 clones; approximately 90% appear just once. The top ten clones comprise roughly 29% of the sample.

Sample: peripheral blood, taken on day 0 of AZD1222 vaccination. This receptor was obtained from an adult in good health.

The CDR3: CASSLLLGGMDEQFF. The nucleotides read TGTGCCAGCAGTCTCTTACTCGGAGGGATGGATGAGCAGTTCTTC. The V gene is TRBV27 and the J gene is TRBJ2-1; possibly the D gene is TRBD2, per 6 matching bases. Via the germline V gene (reference sequence), CDR1 is MNHEY and CDR2 SMNVEV. From its cysteine to its phenylalanine, the CDR3 spans 15 amino acids. Just the 45-base CDR3 DNA is kept, in frame starting at base 1. V loses 5 bases of germline sequence and J loses 8 bases, and the interval between the two ends is 19 bases.